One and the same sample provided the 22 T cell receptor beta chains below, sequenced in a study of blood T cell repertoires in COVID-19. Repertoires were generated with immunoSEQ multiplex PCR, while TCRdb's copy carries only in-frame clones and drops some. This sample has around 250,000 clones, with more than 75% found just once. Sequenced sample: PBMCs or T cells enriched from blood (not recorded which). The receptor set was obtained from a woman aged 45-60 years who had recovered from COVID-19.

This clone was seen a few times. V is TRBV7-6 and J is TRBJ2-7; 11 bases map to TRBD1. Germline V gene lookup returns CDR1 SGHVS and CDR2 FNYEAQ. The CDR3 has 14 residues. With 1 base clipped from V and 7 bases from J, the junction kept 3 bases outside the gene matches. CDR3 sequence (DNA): TGTGCCAGCAGCTTAGAGGACAGGGGGCGGGAGCAGTACTTC. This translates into CASSLEDRGREQYF.

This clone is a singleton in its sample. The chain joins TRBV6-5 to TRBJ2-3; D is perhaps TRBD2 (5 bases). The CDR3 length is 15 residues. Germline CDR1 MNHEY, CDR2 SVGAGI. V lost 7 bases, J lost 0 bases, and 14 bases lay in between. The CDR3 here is CASIPEGRSTDTQYF. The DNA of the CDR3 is TGTGCCAGCATCCCTGAGGGAAGGAGCACAGATACGCAGTATTTT.

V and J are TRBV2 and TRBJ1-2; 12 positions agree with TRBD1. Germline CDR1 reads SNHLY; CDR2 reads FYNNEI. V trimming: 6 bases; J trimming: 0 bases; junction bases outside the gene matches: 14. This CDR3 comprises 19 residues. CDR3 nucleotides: TGTGCCAGCAGCGCAACCGGGACAGGGGGCTTTCTAGCTAACTATGGCTACACCTTC. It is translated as CASSATGTGGFLANYGYTF. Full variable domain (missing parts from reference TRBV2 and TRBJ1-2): EPEVTQTPSHQVTQMGQEVILRCVPISNHLYFYWYRQILGQKVEFLVSFYNNEISEKSEIFDDQFSVERPDGSNFTLKIRSTKLEDSAMYFCASSATGTGGFLANYGYTFGSGTRLTVV.

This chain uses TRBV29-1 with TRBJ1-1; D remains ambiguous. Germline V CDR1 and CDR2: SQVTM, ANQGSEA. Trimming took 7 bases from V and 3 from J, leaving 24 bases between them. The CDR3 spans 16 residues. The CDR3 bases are TGCAGCGCCAACCGACCTCGGGGAATTATGGACACTGAAGCTTTCTTT. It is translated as CSANRPRGIMDTEAFF.

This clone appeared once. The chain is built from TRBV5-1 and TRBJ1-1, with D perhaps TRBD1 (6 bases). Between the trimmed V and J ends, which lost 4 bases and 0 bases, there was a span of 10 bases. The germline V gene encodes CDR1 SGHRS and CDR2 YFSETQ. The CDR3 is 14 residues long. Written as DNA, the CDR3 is TGCGCCAGCAGCCGTGGACAGTTGAACACTGAAGCTTTCTTT. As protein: CASSRGQLNTEAFF.

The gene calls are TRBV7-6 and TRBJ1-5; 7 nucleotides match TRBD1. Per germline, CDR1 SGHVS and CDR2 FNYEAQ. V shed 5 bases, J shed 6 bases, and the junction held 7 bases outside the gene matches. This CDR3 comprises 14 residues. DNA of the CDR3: TGTGCCAGCAGCCCGACAGGGTCGGGTCAGCCCCAGCATTTT. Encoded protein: CASSPTGSGQPQHF.

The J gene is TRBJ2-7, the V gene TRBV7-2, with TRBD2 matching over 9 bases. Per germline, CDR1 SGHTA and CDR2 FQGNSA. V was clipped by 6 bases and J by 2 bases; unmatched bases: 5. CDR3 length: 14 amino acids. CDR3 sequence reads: CASRHSGSPYEQYF. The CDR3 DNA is TGTGCCAGCAGACATAGCGGGAGCCCCTACGAGCAGTACTTC.

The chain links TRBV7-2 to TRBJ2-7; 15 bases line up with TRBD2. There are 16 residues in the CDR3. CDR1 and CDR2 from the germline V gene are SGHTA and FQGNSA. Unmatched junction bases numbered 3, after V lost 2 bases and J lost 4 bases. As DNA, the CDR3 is TGTGCCAGCAGCTTACCGGGACTAGCGGGAGGATACGAGCAGTACTTC. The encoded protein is CASSLPGLAGGYEQYF.

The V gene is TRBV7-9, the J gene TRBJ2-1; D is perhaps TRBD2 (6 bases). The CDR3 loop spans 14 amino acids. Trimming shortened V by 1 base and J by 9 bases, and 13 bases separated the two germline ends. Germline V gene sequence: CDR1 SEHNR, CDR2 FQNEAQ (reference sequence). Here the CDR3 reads CASSLVAGTTEQFF. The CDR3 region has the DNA TGTGCCAGCAGCTTAGTCGCGGGAACCACTGAGCAGTTCTTC.

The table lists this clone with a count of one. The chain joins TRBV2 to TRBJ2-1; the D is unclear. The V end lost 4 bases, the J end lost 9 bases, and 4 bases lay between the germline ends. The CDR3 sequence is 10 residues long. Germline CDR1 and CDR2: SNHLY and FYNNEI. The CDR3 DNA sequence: TGTGCCAGCAGTGTTATTGAGCAGTTCTTC. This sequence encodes CASSVIEQFF.

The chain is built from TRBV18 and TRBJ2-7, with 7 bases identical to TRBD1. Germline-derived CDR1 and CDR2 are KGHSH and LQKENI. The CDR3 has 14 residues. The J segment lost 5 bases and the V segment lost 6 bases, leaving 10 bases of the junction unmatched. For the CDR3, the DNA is TGTGCCAGCTCTCGCGATCGGGGACAGAACGAGCAGTACTTC. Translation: CASSRDRGQNEQYF.

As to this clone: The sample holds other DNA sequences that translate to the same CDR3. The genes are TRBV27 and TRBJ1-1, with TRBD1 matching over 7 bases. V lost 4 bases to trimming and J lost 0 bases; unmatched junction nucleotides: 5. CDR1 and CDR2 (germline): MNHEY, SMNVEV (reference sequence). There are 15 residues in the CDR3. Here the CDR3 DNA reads TGTGCCAGCAGTTCCCAGACAGGGCTGAACACTGAAGCTTTCTTT. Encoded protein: CASSSQTGLNTEAFF.

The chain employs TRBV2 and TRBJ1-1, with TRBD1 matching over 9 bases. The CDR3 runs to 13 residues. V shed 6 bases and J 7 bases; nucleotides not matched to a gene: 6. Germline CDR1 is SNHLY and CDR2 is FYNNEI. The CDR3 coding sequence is TGTGCCAGCAGGGGGGACAGGGTCGGTGAAGCTTTCTTT. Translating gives CASRGDRVGEAFF.

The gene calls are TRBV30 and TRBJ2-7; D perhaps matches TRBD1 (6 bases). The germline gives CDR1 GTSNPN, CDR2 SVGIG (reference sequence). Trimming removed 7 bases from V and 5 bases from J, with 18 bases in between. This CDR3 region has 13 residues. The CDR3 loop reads CALNRAGIDEQYF. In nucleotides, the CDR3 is TGTGCCTTGAACAGGGCCGGGATCGACGAGCAGTACTTC.

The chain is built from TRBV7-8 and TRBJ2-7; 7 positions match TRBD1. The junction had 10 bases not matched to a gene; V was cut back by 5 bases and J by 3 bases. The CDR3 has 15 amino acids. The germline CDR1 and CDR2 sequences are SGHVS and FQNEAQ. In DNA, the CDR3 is TGTGCCAGCAGCCCCTTAGACAGGGCGGACTACGAGCAGTACTTC. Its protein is CASSPLDRADYEQYF.

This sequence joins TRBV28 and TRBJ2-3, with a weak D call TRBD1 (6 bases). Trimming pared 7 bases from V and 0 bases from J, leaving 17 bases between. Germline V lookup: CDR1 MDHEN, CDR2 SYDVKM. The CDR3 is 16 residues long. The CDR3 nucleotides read TGTGCCAGCACAAACAGGGTTCACTATAGCACAGATACGCAGTATTTT. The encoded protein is CASTNRVHYSTDTQYF. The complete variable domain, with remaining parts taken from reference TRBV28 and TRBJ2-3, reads DVKVTQSSRYLVKRTGEKVFLECVQDMDHENMFWYRQDPGLGLRLIYFSYDVKMKEKGDIPEGYSVSREKKERFSLILESASTNQTSMYLCASTNRVHYSTDTQYFGPGTRLTVL.

CDR3 sequence: CAISPGLVSFNEQFF. The CDR3 DNA is TGTGCCATCAGCCCTGGACTAGTATCGTTCAATGAGCAGTTCTTC. V gene TRBV10-3 combines with J gene TRBJ2-1; 7 bases agree with TRBD2. Germline CDR1 ENHRY, CDR2 SYGVKD. This CDR3 comprises 15 residues. V lost 6 bases to trimming and J lost 6 bases; unmatched junction nucleotides: 11.

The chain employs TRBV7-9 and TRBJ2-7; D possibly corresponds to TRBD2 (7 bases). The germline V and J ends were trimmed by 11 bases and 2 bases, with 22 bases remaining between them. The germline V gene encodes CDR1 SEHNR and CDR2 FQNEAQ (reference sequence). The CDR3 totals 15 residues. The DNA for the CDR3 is TGTGCCGGGGGCATAGACGGGGGGCCCCCCTACGAGCAGTACTTC. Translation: CAGGIDGGPPYEQYF.

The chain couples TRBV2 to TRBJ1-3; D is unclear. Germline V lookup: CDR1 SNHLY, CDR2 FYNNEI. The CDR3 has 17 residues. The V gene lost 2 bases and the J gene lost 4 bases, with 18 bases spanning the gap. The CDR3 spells CASSESPAKASGNTIYF. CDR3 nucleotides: TGTGCCAGCAGTGAATCCCCAGCGAAGGCGTCAGGAAACACCATATATTTT.

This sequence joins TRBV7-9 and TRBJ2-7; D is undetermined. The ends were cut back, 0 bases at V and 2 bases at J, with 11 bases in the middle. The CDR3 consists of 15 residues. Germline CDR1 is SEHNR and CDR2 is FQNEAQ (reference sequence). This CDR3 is CASSLARRAPYEQYF. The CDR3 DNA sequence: TGTGCCAGCAGCTTAGCGCGTAGAGCCCCCTACGAGCAGTACTTC.

In DNA form, the CDR3 reads TGTGCCAGCAGTGGGGACTCTTCCTACAATGAGCAGTTCTTC. Protein product: CASSGDSSYNEQFF. The V and J genes are TRBV6-6 and TRBJ2-1, with D tentatively TRBD2 (6 bases). V dropped 5 bases and J dropped 1 base, with 9 bases sitting between them. Per germline, CDR1 MNHNY and CDR2 SVGAGI (reference sequence). The CDR3 is 14 residues long.

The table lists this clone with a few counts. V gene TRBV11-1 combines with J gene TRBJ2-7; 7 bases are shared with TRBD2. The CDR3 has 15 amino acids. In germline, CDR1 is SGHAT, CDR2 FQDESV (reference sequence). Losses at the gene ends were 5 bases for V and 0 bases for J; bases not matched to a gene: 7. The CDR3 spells CASSHPGTTSYEQYF. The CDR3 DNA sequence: TGTGCCAGCAGCCACCCCGGGACTACCTCCTACGAGCAGTACTTC.